This T cell receptor beta chain was observed in a study of T cell repertoires in cytomegalovirus infection. Study as a whole: Used in the study were CMV epitopes, some recently identified and HLA-C-restricted, others well-studied and HLA-B-restricted.

MiXCR, applied by TCRdb to the reads, yields one record per CDR3 protein. The data contain over 95,000 distinct CDR3 sequences, 30% to 35% of them singletons. In regard to this clonotype: What it recognizes is unknown.

General study findings and limits: The ex vivo response showed dominance by HLA-C-restricted CMV-specific TCR beta clonotypes.

CDR1 LNHDA and CDR2 SQIVND come from the germline V gene (reference sequence). After removal of 7 bases from V and 7 bases from J, the junction contained 16 bases not matched to a gene. The CDR3 runs to 16 residues. The TCR comes from a human donor in good health (CMV status not recorded). Some clones in this sample may be carry-over from other donors' samples. The chain uses TRBV19 and TRBJ2-7, with 10 bases identical to TRBD1. The sequencing here drew on CD8+ T cells from cultured PBMCs, taken from culture after CMV antigen stimulation. CDR3 loop: CASNPFPGQGFQEQYF. The CDR3 bases are TGTGCCAGTAATCCCTTCCCGGGACAGGGGTTTCAGGAGCAGTACTTC.